One and the same sample provided the 32 T cell receptor beta chains below, sequenced in a study of T cell responses to AZD1222 COVID-19 vaccine. Data came from immunoSEQ multiplex PCR; TCRdb stores just in-frame clones and leaves some out. The sample contains more than 65,000 clones, around 73% of which appear only once. The sequencing used peripheral blood, collected on day 0 of AZD1222 vaccination. These receptors all come from an adult in good health.

The chain employs TRBV14 and TRBJ2-3, with a possible D match to TRBD1 (6 bases). The CDR3 is 14 residues long. Germline CDR1 is SGHDN and CDR2 is FVKESK. The V and J ends lost 4 bases and 8 bases respectively, with 16 bases between them. Here the CDR3 reads CASSLTNGQSTQYF. As DNA, the CDR3 is TGTGCCAGCAGCCTAACGAATGGACAGTCTACGCAGTATTTT.

This clone was seen more than once but under ten times. V and J are TRBV30 and TRBJ2-2; 12 bases match TRBD2. Germline V lookup: CDR1 GTSNPN, CDR2 SVGIG (reference sequence). After removal of 1 base from V and 5 bases from J, the junction contained 2 bases not matched to a gene. The CDR3 extends over 15 amino acids. CDR3 loop: CAWSGTSGVTGELFF. DNA for the CDR3: TGTGCCTGGAGTGGGACTAGCGGGGTTACCGGGGAGCTGTTTTTT.

V gene TRBV5-1 combines with J gene TRBJ1-6; D remains ambiguous. Germline lookup yields CDR1 SGHRS and CDR2 YFSETQ. The CDR3 runs 14 residues. V was trimmed by 4 bases and J by 9 bases, leaving 14 bases between them. CDR3 loop: CASSTVGETSPLHF. DNA of the CDR3: TGCGCCAGCAGCACGGTCGGGGAAACTTCACCCCTCCACTTT.

The V gene is TRBV3-1 (or the pseudogene TRBV3-2), the J gene TRBJ2-7; TRBD2 agrees at 9 bases. Germline trimming cut 0 bases from V and 7 bases from J; bases unmatched to any gene: 13. The CDR3 spans 17 residues. Per the germline V gene, CDR1 is LGHDT and CDR2 is YNNKEL (reference sequence). CDR3 loop: CASSQDSYSGSVGEQYF. The CDR3 nucleotides are TGTGCCAGCAGCCAAGATTCTTATAGCGGGAGCGTTGGGGAGCAGTACTTC.

The chain combines TRBV19 with TRBJ1-2; possibly TRBD1 for D (6 bases). The germline V and J ends were trimmed by 0 bases and 3 bases, with 17 bases remaining between them. The CDR3 contains 17 residues. Germline assignment: CDR1 LNHDA and CDR2 SQIVND (reference sequence). This CDR3 reads CASSIDQLGGADYGYTF. The DNA of the CDR3 is TGTGCCAGTAGTATAGATCAATTGGGGGGCGCTGACTATGGCTACACCTTC.

This chain links TRBV11-2 with TRBJ2-1; 8 nucleotides match TRBD1. Germline V gives CDR1 SGHAT, CDR2 FQNNGV. This CDR3 has 16 amino acids. V trimming: 4 bases; J trimming: 9 bases; junction bases outside the gene matches: 14. CDR3 bases: TGTGCCAGCAGCTCATCCGGGACAGGAGCTCTTAGTGAGCAGTTCTTC. Translated, it gives CASSSSGTGALSEQFF.

Only one count was recorded for this clone. The chain is built from TRBV7-8 and TRBJ2-1; possibly TRBD1 for D (5 bases). Between the trimmed V and J ends, which lost 2 bases and 8 bases, there was a span of 13 bases. From germline, CDR1 is SGHVS and CDR2 FQNEAQ. The CDR3 has 14 residues. The CDR3 spells CASSLNPGSDEQFF. The CDR3 bases are TGTGCCAGCAGCTTAAACCCAGGGTCCGATGAGCAGTTCTTC.

The chain employs TRBV19 and TRBJ1-3, with 8 nucleotides matching TRBD1. The CDR3 is made up of 15 amino acids. Germline values: CDR1 LNHDA, CDR2 SQIVND (reference sequence). Unmatched junction bases numbered 3, after V lost 4 bases and J lost 1 base. In DNA, the CDR3 is TGTGCCAGTAGTAATACAGGGGGATCTGGAAACACCATATATTTT. Translating gives CASSNTGGSGNTIYF.

This clone has just one count. The chain has TRBV27 and TRBJ2-7; D unclear. Germline V lookup: CDR1 MNHEY, CDR2 SMNVEV (reference sequence). This CDR3 has 14 residues. The germline V and J ends were trimmed by 10 bases and 6 bases, with 22 bases remaining between them. The DNA of the CDR3 is TGTGCCACCCTAGGGCTGTCTTTGAGCTTCGAGCAGTACTTC. It is translated as CATLGLSLSFEQYF.

The chain has TRBV30 and TRBJ2-7, with 8 bases lining up with TRBD1. CDR1 and CDR2 from the germline V gene are GTSNPN and SVGIG (reference sequence). This CDR3 comprises 15 residues. The V and J ends lost 0 bases and 7 bases, in that order; junction bases with no gene match: 11. The chain's CDR3 is CAWSVPRGLSWEQYF. The CDR3 DNA reads TGTGCCTGGAGTGTACCCAGGGGGCTATCGTGGGAGCAGTACTTC.

The V call is TRBV2, the J call TRBJ2-1; 10 positions agree with TRBD1. The CDR3 is made up of 15 amino acids. Germline V gene lookup returns CDR1 SNHLY and CDR2 FYNNEI. J lost 8 bases, V lost 5 bases, and 9 bases had no gene match. CDR3 region: CASSRRTGGTDEQFF. The CDR3 DNA follows: TGTGCCAGCAGTAGACGGACAGGGGGGACCGATGAGCAGTTCTTC.

The rearrangement uses TRBV5-4 and TRBJ2-3; TRBD1 might be the D (5 bases). The CDR3 spans 14 residues. V shed 4 bases and J shed 2 bases, with 11 bases lying between them. The germline gives CDR1 SGHNT, CDR2 YYREEE (reference sequence). CDR3 loop: CASSPPRDTDTQYF. The CDR3 DNA reads as TGTGCCAGCAGCCCCCCCAGGGACACAGATACGCAGTATTTT.

This clone has just a few counts. This sequence joins TRBV7-2 and TRBJ2-7, with D unclear. The germline CDR1 and CDR2 sequences are SGHTA and FQGNSA. The CDR3 length is 12 residues. Trimming removed 5 bases from V and 6 bases from J, with 11 bases in between. Here the CDR3 DNA reads TGTGCCAGCAGCCAAGACTCCAGCGAGCAGTACTTC. Protein: CASSQDSSEQYF.

The J gene is TRBJ1-1, the V gene TRBV5-4; D unclear. V shed 4 bases and J shed 0 bases, with 13 bases lying between them. Germline loops: CDR1 SGHNT, CDR2 YYREEE (reference sequence). This CDR3 is 15 amino acids long. CDR3: CASSARAPLNTEAFF. CDR3 DNA: TGTGCCAGCAGCGCCAGAGCCCCTTTGAACACTGAAGCTTTCTTT.

This clone was seen once. V usage is TRBV5-1 and J usage is TRBJ1-4, with 11 bases fitting TRBD1. The CDR3 extends over 18 amino acids. V was clipped by 4 bases and J by 0 bases; unmatched bases: 8. CDR1 and CDR2 (germline): SGHRS, YFSETQ. This CDR3 reads CASSRTGGGGATNEKLFF. DNA for the CDR3: TGCGCCAGCAGCCGGACAGGGGGCGGCGGGGCAACTAATGAAAAACTGTTTTTT.

The V gene is TRBV24-1, the J gene TRBJ2-2; D is undetermined. The CDR3 consists of 14 residues. Germline V CDR1 and CDR2: KGHDR, SFDVKD. Trimming removed 3 bases at V and 5 bases at J, with 9 bases between. CDR3 sequence (DNA): TGTGCCACCAGTGATCCAGCTGAGACCGGGGAGCTGTTTTTT. Protein sequence: CATSDPAETGELFF.

The chain uses TRBV11-2 and TRBJ2-1; D unresolved. CDR1 SGHAT and CDR2 FQNNGV come from the germline V gene. The CDR3 is 15 residues long. Trimming took off 4 bases at V and 4 bases at J, with 14 bases between the two ends. Here the CDR3 DNA reads TGTGCCAGCAGCTCCTCGTTAGCCCGATACAATGAGCAGTTCTTC. Amino acid sequence: CASSSSLARYNEQFF.

V gene TRBV19 combines with J gene TRBJ2-1; 7 bases align to TRBD2. Germline CDR1 and CDR2: LNHDA and SQIVND (reference sequence). J gave up 1 base and V 7 bases, and 10 bases lay outside the gene matches. The CDR3 totals 16 residues. CDR3 region: CASTLGGSGSYNEQFF. The CDR3 DNA is TGTGCCAGTACCCTAGGTGGTAGCGGGTCCTACAATGAGCAGTTCTTC.

The genes are TRBV5-1 and TRBJ1-4; possibly TRBD1 for D (5 bases). CDR1 is SGHRS and CDR2 is YFSETQ in the germline V gene. The CDR3 loop spans 15 amino acids. Trimming left V 4 bases short and J 0 bases short, with 10 bases between. The CDR3 DNA is TGCGCCAGCAGCCCTACAGGTACAACTAATGAAAAACTGTTTTTT. Protein sequence: CASSPTGTTNEKLFF.

The V gene is TRBV19, the J gene TRBJ1-5; TRBD1 matches 7 bases. With V trimmed by 9 bases and J by 5 bases, 7 bases remained unmatched. Germline V gene data show CDR1 as LNHDA and CDR2 as SQIVND (reference sequence). The length of the CDR3 is 13 residues. The CDR3 DNA follows: TGTGCCAGCAAAGACAGGGTTGATCAGCCCCAGCATTTT. Translation gives CASKDRVDQPQHF.

The chain has TRBV10-1 and TRBJ2-1; 8 nucleotides match TRBD2. CDR3 size: 14 residues. Germline loops: CDR1 WNHNN, CDR2 SYGVQD (reference sequence). With V trimmed by 3 bases and J by 7 bases, 5 bases remained unmatched. The CDR3 loop reads CASSEGAGENEQFF. The CDR3 DNA is TGCGCCAGCAGTGAAGGAGCGGGAGAGAATGAGCAGTTCTTC.

The rearrangement uses TRBV18 and TRBJ2-7; a possible D gene is TRBD1 (7 bases). The CDR3 spans 14 residues. Per germline, CDR1 KGHSH and CDR2 LQKENI. The V gene lost 5 bases and the J gene lost 5 bases, with 16 bases spanning the gap. CDR3 DNA sequence: TGTGCCAGCTCATCAAACAGGGGCGGGAACGAGCAGTACTTC. Amino acid sequence: CASSSNRGGNEQYF.

This chain connects TRBV21-1 to TRBJ2-6; the table names TRBD2, a call not compared with the DNA. TRBV21-1 has pseudogene status. The CDR3 consists of 16 residues. The CDR3 region has the DNA TGTGCCAGCAGCAAAGGAGGTCCCTCTGGGGCCAACGTCCTGACTTTC. This sequence encodes CASSKGGPSGANVLTF.

The chain is built from TRBV4-1 and TRBJ1-3; D is uncertain. The germline CDR1 and CDR2 sequences are MGHRA and YSYEKL. The CDR3 loop spans 14 amino acids. The V gene lost 1 base and the J gene lost 1 base, with 5 bases spanning the gap. CDR3 sequence: CASSQGESGNTIYF. CDR3 DNA sequence: TGCGCCAGCAGCCAAGGCGAGTCTGGAAACACCATATATTTT.

This clone was observed a single time. V usage is TRBV7-8 and J usage is TRBJ2-3; no clear D gene. The CDR3 loop spans 14 amino acids. Germline V CDR1 and CDR2: SGHVS, FQNEAQ. V lost 2 bases and J lost 2, with 8 bases in between. The CDR3 coding sequence is TGTGCCAGCAGCTTATACGGGCTCACAGATACGCAGTATTTT. It is translated as CASSLYGLTDTQYF.

The chain joins TRBV11-2 to TRBJ2-2; D not certain. Per the germline V gene, CDR1 is SGHAT and CDR2 is FQNNGV. The CDR3 spans 13 residues. V gave up 5 bases and J gave up 1 base, with 5 bases separating them. The chain's CDR3 is CASSPQNTGELFF. DNA of the CDR3: TGTGCCAGCAGCCCACAGAACACCGGGGAGCTGTTTTTT.

J is TRBJ2-2 and V is TRBV7-9; no clear D gene. The length of the CDR3 is 14 residues. V shed 5 bases and J shed 3 bases, with 10 bases lying between them. Germline assignment: CDR1 SEHNR and CDR2 FQNEAQ (reference sequence). CDR3 protein: CASSRGLDTGELFF. The CDR3 nucleotides are TGTGCCAGCAGCCGAGGTCTGGACACCGGGGAGCTGTTTTTT.

The rearrangement uses TRBV15 and TRBJ2-5, with D maybe TRBD1 (7 bases). Trimming removed 5 bases from V and 5 bases from J, with 15 bases in between. The germline gives CDR1 LNHNV, CDR2 YYDKDF (reference sequence). The CDR3 sequence is 14 residues long. The CDR3 region is CATSLEGAMETQYF. The CDR3, as DNA: TGTGCCACCAGCCTGGAGGGGGCAATGGAGACCCAGTACTTC.

The chain employs TRBV5-4 and TRBJ2-7; the D gene is possibly TRBD2 (6 bases). V dropped 0 bases and J dropped 1 base, with 11 bases sitting between them. The CDR3 contains 15 residues. Germline CDR1 is SGHNT and CDR2 is YYREEE (reference sequence). As DNA, the CDR3 is TGTGCCAGCAGCTTGGATCCCGGGAGATCCTACGAGCAGTACTTC. It codes for CASSLDPGRSYEQYF.

The chain has TRBV27 and TRBJ2-2, with no clear D. V was shortened by 1 base and J by 1 base, with 4 bases between the two germline ends. The CDR3 extends over 14 amino acids. CDR1 is MNHEY, CDR2 SMNVEV, per germline (reference sequence). CDR3 sequence (DNA): TGTGCCAGCAGTTTATACGTGAACACCGGGGAGCTGTTTTTT. This translates into CASSLYVNTGELFF.

The rearrangement links TRBV9 to TRBJ2-5; weak D call: TRBD2 (6 bases). This CDR3 is built from 16 residues. Germline V gene sequence: CDR1 SGDLS, CDR2 YYNGEE. V lost 3 bases and J 1 base, leaving 16 bases between the germline ends. CDR3 loop: CASSAVSAGFQETQYF. The CDR3 DNA reads TGTGCCAGCAGCGCCGTATCAGCGGGTTTCCAAGAGACCCAGTACTTC.

V gene TRBV7-9 combines with J gene TRBJ1-3, with a possible D match to TRBD1 (6 bases). The ends were cut back, 2 bases at V and 2 bases at J, with 19 bases in the middle. The CDR3 totals 18 residues. From germline, CDR1 is SEHNR and CDR2 FQNEAQ (reference sequence). The DNA of the CDR3 is TGTGCCAGCAGCTTAAGATATACAGGGTTTTGGGCTGGAAACACCATATATTTT. Translating it yields CASSLRYTGFWAGNTIYF. Full variable domain (remainder filled in from reference TRBV7-9 and TRBJ1-3): DTGVSQNPRHKITKRGQNVTFRCDPISEHNRLYWYRQTLGQGPEFLTYFQNEAQLEKSRLLSDRFSAERPKGSFSTLEIQRTEQGDSAMYLCASSLRYTGFWAGNTIYFGEGSWLTVV.